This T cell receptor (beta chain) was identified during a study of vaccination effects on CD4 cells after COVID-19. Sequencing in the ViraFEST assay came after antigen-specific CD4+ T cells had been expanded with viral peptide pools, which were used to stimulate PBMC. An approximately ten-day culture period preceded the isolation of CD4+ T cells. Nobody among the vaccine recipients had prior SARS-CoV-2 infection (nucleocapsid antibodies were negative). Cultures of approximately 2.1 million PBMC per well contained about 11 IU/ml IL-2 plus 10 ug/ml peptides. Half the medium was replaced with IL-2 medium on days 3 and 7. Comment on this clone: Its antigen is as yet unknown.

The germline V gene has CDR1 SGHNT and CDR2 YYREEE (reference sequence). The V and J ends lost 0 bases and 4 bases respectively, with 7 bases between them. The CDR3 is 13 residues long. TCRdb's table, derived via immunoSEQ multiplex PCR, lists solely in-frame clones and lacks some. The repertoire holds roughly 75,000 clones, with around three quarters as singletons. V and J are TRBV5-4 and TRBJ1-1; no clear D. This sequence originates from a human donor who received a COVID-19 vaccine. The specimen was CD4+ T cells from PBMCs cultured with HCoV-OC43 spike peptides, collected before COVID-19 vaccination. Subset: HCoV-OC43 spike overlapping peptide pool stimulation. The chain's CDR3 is CASSLEGGTEAFF. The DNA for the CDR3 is TGTGCCAGCAGCTTGGAAGGTGGCACTGAAGCTTTCTTT.